This is a list of T cell receptor beta chains from one sample in a study of T cell responses to AZD1222 COVID-19 vaccine. Using immunoSEQ multiplex PCR, the repertoire was profiled, and TCRdb retains in-frame clones only, with some absent. The sample has under 200,000 clones; 80% to 95% are singletons. This sample comprised peripheral blood, obtained on day 0 of AZD1222 vaccination. All receptors derive from an adult in good health. Both conserved end residues are part of each CDR3. D genes are given only for firm matches. Some rows mark clone size as missing; the rest say once, few, many or name a class of expanded clone.

CDR3: CASSIASGDGYTF
DNA: TGTGCCAGTAGTATAGCCTCTGGAGATGGCTACACCTTC
size: .
V: TRBV19
J: TRBJ1-2
D: .

CDR3: CSGRSGTEAFF
DNA: TGCAGCGGGAGGTCGGGCACTGAAGCTTTCTTT
size: .
V: TRBV20-1
J: TRBJ1-1
D: .

CDR3: CASSMGVDAEAFF
DNA: TGTGCCAGTAGTATGGGGGTGGATGCTGAAGCTTTCTTT
size: .
V: TRBV19
J: TRBJ1-1
D: .

CDR3: CASSQNGNQPQHF
DNA: TGTGCCAGCAGCCAGAATGGCAATCAGCCCCAGCATTTT
size: .
V: TRBV7-9
J: TRBJ1-5
D: .

CDR3: CASSTGQVLNTEAFF
DNA: TGTGCCAGCAGCACAGGACAGGTCTTGAACACTGAAGCTTTCTTT
size: .
V: TRBV5-4
J: TRBJ1-1
D: TRBD1

CDR3: CASSQRDRAGSPLHF
DNA: TGTGCCAGCAGCCAACGGGACAGGGCAGGATCACCCCTCCACTTT
size: .
V: TRBV7-8
J: TRBJ1-6
D: TRBD1

CDR3: CASSLRTKETQYF
DNA: TGTGCCAGCAGTTTACGGACTAAAGAGACCCAGTACTTC
size: .
V: TRBV28
J: TRBJ2-5
D: .

CDR3: CASSYSGGAEAFF
DNA: TGTGCCAGCAGTTACTCAGGGGGGGCTGAAGCTTTCTTT
size: .
V: TRBV6-5
J: TRBJ1-1
D: .

CDR3: CASSQVPRQPQHF
DNA: TGTGCCAGCAGCCAAGTTCCACGGCAGCCCCAGCATTTT
size: .
V: TRBV3-1/TRBV3-2
J: TRBJ1-5
D: .

CDR3: CASSQESRGEQYF
DNA: TGTGCCAGCAGCCAAGAAAGTAGGGGTGAGCAGTACTTC
size: .
V: TRBV3-1/TRBV3-2
J: TRBJ2-7
D: .

CDR3: CASRRDSNYGYTF
DNA: TGTGCCAGCAGGCGGGACTCCAACTATGGCTACACCTTC
size: .
V: TRBV12-3/TRBV12-4
J: TRBJ1-2
D: .

CDR3: CSVEDRFQRGDTDTQYF
DNA: TGCAGCGTTGAAGATCGGTTCCAGCGGGGGGACACAGATACGCAGTATTTT
size: few
V: TRBV29-1
J: TRBJ2-3
D: TRBD2

CDR3: CASTGGSTEAFF
DNA: TGTGCCAGCACAGGCGGGTCGACTGAAGCTTTCTTT
size: .
V: TRBV6-5
J: TRBJ1-1
D: .

CDR3: CASSLAGQSNIQYF
DNA: TGCGCCAGCAGCTTGGCTGGACAGTCGAACATTCAGTACTTC
size: .
V: TRBV5-1
J: TRBJ2-4
D: .

CDR3: CASSPQVGAANEKLFF
DNA: TGCGCCAGCAGCCCCCAGGTGGGGGCAGCTAATGAAAAACTGTTTTTT
size: few
V: TRBV4-3
J: TRBJ1-4
D: .

CDR3: CASSPGHLFGYTF
DNA: TGTGCCAGCAGCCCGGGACATTTATTCGGCTACACCTTC
size: .
V: TRBV5-4
J: TRBJ1-2
D: .

CDR3: CSVGFAGGNTIYF
DNA: TGCAGCGTTGGGTTTGCGGGTGGAAACACCATATATTTT
size: .
V: TRBV29-1
J: TRBJ1-3
D: .

CDR3: CASRGQGPVNTEAFF
DNA: TGTGCCAGTAGGGGCCAGGGGCCGGTGAACACTGAAGCTTTCTTT
size: .
V: TRBV19
J: TRBJ1-1
D: .

CDR3: CSVERAGGSGYTF
DNA: TGCAGCGTTGAGAGGGCCGGAGGGTCCGGCTACACCTTC
size: .
V: TRBV29-1
J: TRBJ1-2
D: .

CDR3: CASDPASSYEQYF
DNA: TGTGCCAGCGACCCGGCTAGCTCCTACGAGCAGTACTTC
size: .
V: TRBV7-9
J: TRBJ2-7
D: .